The 6 T cell receptor beta chains reported below all come from one sample, sequenced in a study of blood T cell repertoires in COVID-19. TCRdb keeps only in-frame clones here, not all; method: immunoSEQ multiplex PCR. The sample records over 90,000 clones, approximately 89% being singletons. The sample consisted of peripheral blood. These receptors all stem from a human donor in a cohort sampled during active COVID-19.

The genes are TRBV11-2 and TRBJ2-2; perhaps TRBD2 as D (6 bases). The CDR3 has 15 residues. V gave up 5 bases and J gave up 4 bases, with 14 bases separating them. Germline CDR1 is SGHAT and CDR2 is FQNNGV. For the CDR3, the DNA is TGTGCCAGCAGCAACTCTGGCGGGGCCACCGGGGAGCTGTTTTTT. Residues: CASSNSGGATGELFF. The full variable domain, in which reference TRBV11-2 and TRBJ2-2 provide the parts outside the CDR3, is EAGVAQSPRYKIIEKRQSVAFWCNPISGHATLYWYQQILGQGPKLLIQFQNNGVVDDSQLPKDRFSAERLKGVDSTLKIQPAKLEDSAVYLCASSNSGGATGELFFGEGSRLTVL.

The chain joins TRBV7-2 to TRBJ2-3; 10 positions agree with TRBD1. CDR3 size: 15 residues. Germline values: CDR1 SGHTA, CDR2 FQGNSA. Unmatched junction bases numbered 4, after V lost 5 bases and J lost 2 bases. In DNA form, the CDR3 reads TGTGCCAGCAGCCCGACAGGGGGCGTCACAGATACGCAGTATTTT. It translates to CASSPTGGVTDTQYF.

This clone has a single count. This chain connects TRBV9 to TRBJ1-1; D is perhaps TRBD1 (6 bases). Germline V gives CDR1 SGDLS, CDR2 YYNGEE. V dropped 1 base and J dropped 4 bases, with 14 bases sitting between them. The CDR3 covers 15 residues. The CDR3 coding sequence is TGTGCCAGCAGCGTATACTCAGGGGTCGGCACTGAAGCTTTCTTT. Translating gives CASSVYSGVGTEAFF.

This sequence joins TRBV27 and TRBJ2-3, with 8 bases that match TRBD2. This CDR3 has 16 residues. V lost 0 bases and J lost 4; bases outside the gene matches: 6. Germline V lookup: CDR1 MNHEY, CDR2 SMNVEV (reference sequence). The CDR3 DNA reads TGTGCCAGCAGTTTATCTAGCGGGGCCTTACCAGATACGCAGTATTTT. As protein: CASSLSSGALPDTQYF.

V is TRBV18 and J is TRBJ1-1, with 7 bases that match TRBD1. V gave up 3 bases and J gave up 5 bases; unmatched junction bases: 6. The germline V gene encodes CDR1 KGHSH and CDR2 LQKENI. CDR3 length: 14 residues. In DNA form, the CDR3 reads TGTGCCAGCTCACCTGGACAGGCGGCTACTGAAGCTTTCTTT. Its protein product is CASSPGQAATEAFF.

CDR3 bases: TGTGCCAGCAGTTTGAACGAGGACACTGAAGCTTTCTTT. Translation: CASSLNEDTEAFF. V and J are TRBV27 and TRBJ1-1; D uncertain. V lost 3 bases, J lost 3 bases, and 8 bases lay in between. The CDR3 sequence is 13 residues long. Germline V CDR1 and CDR2: MNHEY, SMNVEV (reference sequence).